This T cell receptor (beta chain) is from a study of blood T cell repertoires in COVID-19. Sequencing used immunoSEQ multiplex PCR; TCRdb keeps in-frame clones, though not all of them. The repertoire has about 210,000 clones, about 81% of them found once; the top ten carry around 9%. CDR3 length: 15 amino acids. Per germline, CDR1 LGHDT and CDR2 YNNKEL (reference sequence). V lost 1 base and J 6 bases, leaving 13 bases between the germline ends. Donors in Cohort 3 counted as recovered after two negative PCRs, clearance, or symptom resolution. This sequence originates from a man aged 40-55 years who had recovered from COVID-19. The source material was PBMCs or T cells enriched from blood (not recorded which). The rearrangement links TRBV3-1 (or the pseudogene TRBV3-2) to TRBJ2-1; possible D gene TRBD2, 6 bases. The CDR3 spells CASSQGVAGLNEQFF. In DNA form, the CDR3 reads TGTGCCAGCAGCCAAGGCGTCGCGGGACTCAATGAGCAGTTCTTC.